Below, 16 T cell receptor beta chains from the same sample are listed, as sequenced in a study of graft-versus-host responses after intestinal transplantation. Using immunoSEQ multiplex PCR, the repertoire was profiled, and TCRdb retains in-frame clones only, with some absent. This sample has about 97,000 clones, with approximately 90% found just once. The material was PBMCs, obtained roughly 68 weeks after intestinal transplant. The receptors derive from a human patient who received an intestinal transplant, so some T cells may come from the graft donor.

This rearrangement joins TRBV11-2 to TRBJ1-6; possibly TRBD1 for D (5 bases). CDR3 length: 13 amino acids. CDR1 SGHAT and CDR2 FQNNGV come from the germline V gene. Between the trimmed V and J ends, which lost 5 bases and 7 bases, there was a span of 9 bases. As DNA, the CDR3 is TGTGCCAGCAGCCCATCAGGGAATTCACCCCTCCACTTT. Protein product: CASSPSGNSPLHF.

This sequence joins TRBV4-2 and TRBJ2-4; TRBD2 aligns across 7 bases. Germline V gene data show CDR1 as LGHNA and CDR2 as YNFKEQ. The CDR3 runs to 15 residues. Trimming cost V 0 bases and J 7 bases; bases outside gene matches: 6. In DNA, the CDR3 is TGTGCCAGCAGCCAAGACGGGGGGAAGGGGAACATTCAGTACTTC. Translated, it gives CASSQDGGKGNIQYF.

This rearrangement joins TRBV6-5 to TRBJ1-5; D might be TRBD1 (5 bases). This CDR3 region has 15 residues. The V and J ends lost 2 bases and 2 bases respectively, with 10 bases between them. In germline, CDR1 is MNHEY, CDR2 SVGAGI. DNA of the CDR3: TGTGCCAGCAGTTACCATGTGGGGGGCAATCAGCCCCAGCATTTT. Translated, it gives CASSYHVGGNQPQHF.

The rearrangement links TRBV6-5 to TRBJ2-5; D unresolved. The J call may be faulty, since TRBJ2-7 better matches the DNA end. CDR1 and CDR2 from the germline V gene are MNHEY and SVGAGI. The CDR3 loop spans 13 amino acids. The CDR3 loop reads CASSYGKTYEQYF. In nucleotides, the CDR3 is TGTGCCAGCAGTTACGGAAAAACCTACGAGCAGTACTTC.

V gene TRBV19 combines with J gene TRBJ2-6, with D perhaps matching TRBD1 or TRBD2 (5 bases each). Germline-derived CDR1 and CDR2 are LNHDA and SQIVND (reference sequence). The CDR3 consists of 15 residues. Trimming took off 1 base at V and 3 bases at J, with 7 bases between the two ends. The CDR3 bases are TGTGCCAGTAGTATAGGGGGGTTTGGGGCCAACGTCCTGACTTTC. This sequence encodes CASSIGGFGANVLTF.

This sequence joins TRBV6-1 and TRBJ2-3; D tentatively reads TRBD1 or TRBD2 (6 bases each). Germline V gene lookup returns CDR1 MNHNS and CDR2 SASEGT. This CDR3 comprises 14 residues. V was cut by 10 bases and J by 3 bases, with 17 bases left in between. The CDR3 bases are TGTGCCACCACCGGGGGCGTGAGGACAGATACGCAGTATTTT. Its translation is CATTGGVRTDTQYF.

The V call is TRBV5-5, the J call TRBJ1-1; TRBD1 might be the D (6 bases). This CDR3 comprises 14 residues. V gave up 2 bases and J gave up 1 base, with 9 bases separating them. Germline assignment: CDR1 SGHKS and CDR2 YYEKEE (reference sequence). CDR3 in DNA: TGTGCCAGCAGCTTCGGACAGCAGAACACTGAAGCTTTCTTT. Its translation is CASSFGQQNTEAFF.

The V and J genes are TRBV6-5 and TRBJ2-7; D is unresolved. Germline assignment: CDR1 MNHEY and CDR2 SVGAGI. There are 13 residues in the CDR3. V lost 6 bases to trimming and J lost 2 bases, with 11 bases between them. The DNA of the CDR3 is TGTGCCAGCAGCCCCACGGTCCCCTACGAGCAGTACTTC. This gives the protein CASSPTVPYEQYF.

This clone was seen just once. The chain links TRBV18 to TRBJ1-2; possible D gene TRBD1, 6 bases. The length of the CDR3 is 18 residues. Germline CDR1 and CDR2: KGHSH and LQKENI. V was shortened by 4 bases and J by 4 bases, with 25 bases between the two germline ends. The CDR3 nucleotides read TGTGCCAGCTCACTCGAACCTGCCAGGACAGCGCCAATCTATGGCTACACCTTC. Translated, it gives CASSLEPARTAPIYGYTF.

V gene TRBV5-8 combines with J gene TRBJ2-1, with 8 bases fitting TRBD1. J lost 2 bases, V lost 2 bases, and 3 bases had no gene match. The CDR3 is 15 amino acids. Germline V gene data show CDR1 as SGHTS and CDR2 as YDEGEE. CDR3 in DNA: TGTGCCAGCAGCTTTGGACAGGGAGCCTACAATGAGCAGTTCTTC. Protein product: CASSFGQGAYNEQFF.

This chain connects TRBV10-3 to TRBJ2-5, with D maybe TRBD1 (6 bases). Trimming took 3 bases from V and 4 from J, leaving 15 bases between them. The CDR3 extends over 15 amino acids. The germline V gene encodes CDR1 ENHRY and CDR2 SYGVKD. This CDR3 reads CAISEQGVRPETQYF. DNA for the CDR3: TGTGCCATCAGTGAACAGGGAGTCCGTCCAGAGACCCAGTACTTC.

The rearrangement uses TRBV4-1 and TRBJ2-5; D may be TRBD2 (7 bases). Looked up from germline, CDR1 is MGHRA and CDR2 is YSYEKL. Trimming removed 1 base from V and 5 bases from J, with 11 bases in between. There are 14 residues in the CDR3. CDR3 in DNA: TGCGCCAGCAGCCAAGCGGGGGGCCGGGAGACCCAGTACTTC. This sequence encodes CASSQAGGRETQYF.

This chain links TRBV10-3 with TRBJ1-1, with 9 bases lining up with TRBD1. The J segment lost 4 bases and the V segment lost 7 bases, leaving 10 bases of the junction unmatched. CDR1 is ENHRY, CDR2 SYGVKD, per germline. This CDR3 spans 15 amino acids. The CDR3 is CAITQQGADRTEAFF. CDR3 bases: TGTGCCATCACCCAACAGGGGGCAGATCGCACTGAAGCTTTCTTT.

This chain connects TRBV5-6 to TRBJ1-5, with no clear D. V was cut by 0 bases and J by 3 bases, with 10 bases left in between. The CDR3 extends over 15 amino acids. CDR1 is SGHDT and CDR2 is YYEEEE in the germline V gene. The CDR3 DNA sequence: TGTGCCAGCAGCTTGGAGGGAGCCAACAATCAGCCCCAGCATTTT. It yields the protein CASSLEGANNQPQHF.

The rearrangement uses TRBV7-2 and TRBJ2-3, with a possible D match to TRBD2 (5 bases). Per the germline V gene, CDR1 is SGHTA and CDR2 is FQGNSA. This CDR3 contains 15 residues. The V end was cut by 4 bases, the J end by 2 bases, with 13 bases between. CDR3 bases: TGTGCCAGCAGCTCCCGGACTCGAGACACAGATACGCAGTATTTT. Translating it yields CASSSRTRDTDTQYF.

The CDR3 protein is CASSVKGGGGDTQYF. The CDR3 DNA reads TGTGCCAGCAGTGTGAAAGGGGGGGGTGGAGATACGCAGTATTTT. The gene calls are TRBV6-4 and TRBJ2-3; weak D call: TRBD2 (7 bases). Trimming removed 4 bases from V and 5 bases from J, with 16 bases in between. Germline values: CDR1 MRHNA, CDR2 SNTAGT. This CDR3 comprises 15 residues.